The present TCR beta chain was sequenced within a study of shared clonotypes between healthy human individuals. Study-wide results and limits: Unshared clonotypes carried lower generation probabilities than those common to all four donors. Between several donors, naive CD4 clonotypes were shared at a level of around 5.1%.

Germline V lookup: CDR1 SSHAT, CDR2 FNYEAQ (reference sequence). CDR3 length equals 13 residues. Trimming removed 3 bases from V and 6 bases from J, with 9 bases in between. Sequencing was performed with immunoSEQ multiplex PCR; in TCRdb, only in-frame clones are kept and a portion is missing. The data contain some 350,000 clones, roughly 70% of them singletons. Comments on this clone: Its specificity is not known.

This clonotype originated in a man younger than 40 in good health. The chain recombines TRBV7-7 with TRBJ2-1; D call uncertain. The sequenced sample consisted of memory CD4+ T cells sorted from blood. Subset in this sample: CD45RA-negative fraction. The CDR3 loop reads CASSFGNGNEQFF. As DNA, the CDR3 is TGTGCCAGCAGCTTCGGCAACGGCAATGAGCAGTTCTTC.